The T cell receptor beta chain described here comes from a study of response to subunit inactivated influenza vaccine. This CDR3 spans 15 amino acids. Germline assignment: CDR1 SNHLY and CDR2 FYNNEI. V was pared by 4 bases and J by 7 bases, with 4 bases of the junction left unmatched. TCRdb itself ran the RT-PCR reads through MiXCR, one entry per CDR3 protein. The sample has about 570,000 distinct CDR3 sequences; around 11% are singletons. These data were also reused for a study on T cells expressing NK-cell markers. Turning to that study: In generating TCR beta cDNA, 5'RACE template switching with UMIs was used. Sequenced donors, eight in total, included seven who were HCMV-seropositive and one who was seronegative. These clonotypes additionally ranked first within the CD3+CD56-NKG2C+ fraction of a handful of donors.

The clonotype originates from a man aged 50 to 60 who received an inactivated influenza vaccine. The rearrangement links TRBV2 to TRBJ2-1, with 13 bases lining up with TRBD2. The source was PBMCs from blood, collected on the day of vaccination. The CDR3 nucleotides read TGTGCCAGCAGTGGGGGACTAGCGGGGAGGAATGAGCAGTTCTTC. Protein sequence: CASSGGLAGRNEQFF.